The 30 T cell receptor beta chains given below trace back to one sample, sequenced in a study of blood T cell repertoires in COVID-19. Method: immunoSEQ multiplex PCR; TCRdb's copy keeps in-frame clones and lacks some. This table has over 150,000 clones, about 90% appearing once. Sequenced sample: peripheral blood. The receptor source for this set is a man in his forties or fifties with acute or convalescent COVID-19.

The J gene is TRBJ2-7, the V gene TRBV7-8, with a tentative D call TRBD1 (5 bases). The CDR3 runs to 13 residues. Trimming took 5 bases from V and 5 from J, leaving 13 bases between them. From germline, CDR1 is SGHVS and CDR2 FQNEAQ. CDR3 DNA sequence: TGTGCCAGCAGCACCAGACCAGGGAACGAGCAGTACTTC. It is translated as CASSTRPGNEQYF.

The chain uses TRBV9 and TRBJ2-4, with TRBD1 identical over 9 bases. The V and J ends lost 5 bases and 0 bases, in that order; junction bases with no gene match: 6. This CDR3 is built from 16 residues. CDR1 is SGDLS and CDR2 is YYNGEE in the germline V gene. CDR3 protein: CASSAGTGIAKNIQYF. The CDR3 DNA follows: TGTGCCAGCAGTGCTGGGACAGGGATAGCCAAAAACATTCAGTACTTC.

The chain couples TRBV5-1 to TRBJ1-1, with unresolved D. The ends were cut back, 3 bases at V and 1 base at J, with 7 bases in the middle. The CDR3 is 13 residues long. Germline V gene lookup returns CDR1 SGHRS and CDR2 YFSETQ. CDR3 bases: TGCGCCAGCAGCTCGCCCGGGAACACTGAAGCTTTCTTT. Residues: CASSSPGNTEAFF.

The chain's CDR3 is CASSLGTGSWVQRDQPQHF. The CDR3 DNA sequence: TGTGCCAGCAGCTTAGGGACAGGTAGTTGGGTGCAGCGGGATCAGCCCCAGCATTTT. The chain combines TRBV7-8 with TRBJ1-5; TRBD1 aligns across 7 bases. The CDR3 sequence is 19 residues long. V was clipped by 1 base and J by 5 bases; unmatched bases: 17. Germline loops: CDR1 SGHVS, CDR2 FQNEAQ.

V is TRBV5-6 and J is TRBJ1-5, with 10 nucleotides matching TRBD1. The CDR3 length is 17 residues. V lost 3 bases to trimming and J lost 3 bases; unmatched junction nucleotides: 9. Germline assignment: CDR1 SGHDT and CDR2 YYEEEE. DNA of the CDR3: TGTGCCAGCAGCTGGGGAGGACAGGGGGTATCCAATCAGCCCCAGCATTTT. The encoded protein is CASSWGGQGVSNQPQHF.

The chain combines TRBV5-1 with TRBJ2-5; D remains unclear. CDR1 is SGHRS, CDR2 YFSETQ, per germline. The CDR3 loop spans 15 amino acids. V was clipped by 0 bases and J by 2 bases, with 11 bases between them. The CDR3 loop reads CASSLAFRVQETQYF. As DNA, the CDR3 is TGCGCCAGCAGCTTGGCCTTCCGGGTTCAAGAGACCCAGTACTTC. Complete variable domain (other parts from reference TRBV5-1 and TRBJ2-5): KAGVTQTPRYLIKTRGQQVTLSCSPISGHRSVSWYQQTPGQGLQFLFEYFSETQRNKGNFPGRFSGRQFSNSRSEMNVSTLELGDSALYLCASSLAFRVQETQYFGPGTRLLVL.

The V call is TRBV9, the J call TRBJ2-2; no firm D call. Between the trimmed V and J ends, which lost 0 bases and 6 bases, there was a span of 12 bases. The germline CDR1 and CDR2 sequences are SGDLS and YYNGEE. This CDR3 is built from 15 residues. The CDR3 loop reads CASSVVPVLSGELFF. CDR3 nucleotide sequence: TGTGCCAGCAGCGTAGTGCCCGTTCTATCCGGGGAGCTGTTTTTT.

The chain carries TRBV18 and TRBJ2-5; no clear D. Trimming took off 6 bases at V and 1 base at J, with 12 bases between the two ends. Germline loops: CDR1 KGHSH, CDR2 LQKENI. CDR3 size: 14 residues. The CDR3, as DNA: TGTGCCAGCTCGCCAACGACAAGCCAAGAGACCCAGTACTTC. This translates into CASSPTTSQETQYF.

Here the CDR3 DNA reads TGTGCCAGCAGCCAAGAGCGGTCTAGCGGGAGAGACACCGGGGAGCTGTTTTTT. This codes for CASSQERSSGRDTGELFF. The chain recombines TRBV4-2 with TRBJ2-2; 10 bases match TRBD2. CDR1 and CDR2 (germline): LGHNA, YNFKEQ. This CDR3 is built from 18 residues. Trimming cost V 0 bases and J 3 bases; bases outside gene matches: 7.

The rearrangement links TRBV24-1 to TRBJ1-5; D may be TRBD1 (6 bases). This CDR3 has 12 residues. Germline loops: CDR1 KGHDR, CDR2 SFDVKD. V was cut by 9 bases and J by 1 base, with 6 bases left in between. The CDR3 DNA sequence: TGTGCCACCGGACAGAGCAATCAGCCCCAGCATTTT. Protein sequence: CATGQSNQPQHF.

V is TRBV27 and J is TRBJ2-7; 11 nucleotides align to TRBD1. The CDR3 loop spans 15 amino acids. Germline lookup yields CDR1 MNHEY and CDR2 SMNVEV (reference sequence). V shed 6 bases, J shed 7 bases, and the junction held 11 bases outside the gene matches. The CDR3 DNA sequence: TGTGCCAGCAGACACCACCCGGGACAGGGGGGGGAGCAGTACTTC. Its translation is CASRHHPGQGGEQYF.

The genes are TRBV7-6 and TRBJ1-2, with 7 bases that match TRBD1. V trimming: 4 bases; J trimming: 10 bases; junction bases outside the gene matches: 15. The CDR3 totals 15 residues. The germline V gene encodes CDR1 SGHVS and CDR2 FNYEAQ. The CDR3 bases are TGTGCCAGCAGCTCCTACCCGGGACAGACGTCTATCTACACCTTC. As protein: CASSSYPGQTSIYTF.

V is TRBV6-6 and J is TRBJ1-5; possible D gene TRBD1, 6 bases. V lost 5 bases, J lost 5 bases, and 13 bases lay in between. Germline V CDR1 and CDR2: MNHNY, SVGAGI (reference sequence). This CDR3 spans 14 amino acids. The CDR3 DNA follows: TGTGCCAGCAGTAGCAGGGGAAGGGATCAGCCCCAGCATTTT. It codes for CASSSRGRDQPQHF.

The CDR3 reads CASSYSAGGDPYEQYF. Written as DNA, the CDR3 is TGTGCCAGCAGTTACTCCGCGGGGGGGGATCCCTACGAGCAGTACTTC. This sequence joins TRBV6-5 and TRBJ2-7; 9 nucleotides match TRBD2. Unmatched junction bases numbered 5, after V lost 0 bases and J lost 2 bases. CDR1 and CDR2 (germline): MNHEY, SVGAGI. This CDR3 contains 16 residues.

V and J are TRBV27 and TRBJ2-3; 8 positions match TRBD2. CDR1 MNHEY and CDR2 SMNVEV come from the germline V gene (reference sequence). Trimming cost V 6 bases and J 4 bases; bases outside gene matches: 6. CDR3 length: 14 residues. CDR3 protein: CASSQRGFADTQYF. In DNA form, the CDR3 reads TGTGCCAGCAGCCAGCGGGGGTTCGCAGATACGCAGTATTTT.

The rearrangement uses TRBV10-3 and TRBJ2-2; 7 nucleotides line up with TRBD1. Germline CDR1 and CDR2: ENHRY and SYGVKD. Trimming removed 6 bases from V and 2 bases from J; junction bases left unmatched: 9. The CDR3 is 16 residues long. CDR3 in amino acids: CAIRASGTANTGELFF. The CDR3, as DNA: TGTGCCATCAGAGCATCCGGGACAGCCAACACCGGGGAGCTGTTTTTT.

The chain couples TRBV27 to TRBJ1-2; 8 bases agree with TRBD1. The CDR3 is made up of 14 amino acids. Looked up from germline, CDR1 is MNHEY and CDR2 is SMNVEV (reference sequence). The trim removed 3 bases at V and 4 bases at J, leaving 4 bases unmatched. The CDR3 DNA is TGTGCCAGCAGTTTTAGACAGGGGATCTATGGCTACACCTTC. Translated: CASSFRQGIYGYTF.

V gene TRBV27 combines with J gene TRBJ2-7, with D possibly being TRBD2 (5 bases). The CDR3 consists of 16 residues. Germline V gene lookup returns CDR1 MNHEY and CDR2 SMNVEV (reference sequence). V was cut by 1 base and J by 6 bases, with 19 bases left in between. The CDR3 DNA is TGTGCCAGCAGTTTATTGAGGGCCGAAGCGACCTCCGAGCAGTACTTC. Translation gives CASSLLRAEATSEQYF.

This sequence joins TRBV20-1 and TRBJ1-1; D gene unclear. Between the trimmed V and J ends, which lost 3 bases and 4 bases, there was a span of 9 bases. This CDR3 contains 12 residues. In germline, CDR1 is DFQATT, CDR2 SNEGSKA (reference sequence). CDR3 in amino acids: CSASRRPTEAFF. CDR3 coding DNA: TGCAGTGCTAGTCGCAGGCCCACTGAAGCTTTCTTT.

About this clone itself: Additional DNA sequences in this sample encode the identical CDR3. V and J are TRBV6-5 and TRBJ1-1, with 9 bases matching TRBD1. Trimming took 2 bases from V and 5 from J; bases not matched to a gene: 3. This CDR3 is built from 14 residues. Germline values: CDR1 MNHEY, CDR2 SVGAGI. CDR3 protein: CASSYGTGRTEAFF. CDR3 DNA: TGTGCCAGCAGTTACGGGACAGGGAGGACTGAAGCTTTCTTT.

The chain uses TRBV5-1 and TRBJ2-7; D remains unclear. The germline V and J ends were trimmed by 0 bases and 3 bases, with 10 bases remaining between them. Germline assignment: CDR1 SGHRS and CDR2 YFSETQ. CDR3 size: 14 residues. The CDR3 DNA sequence: TGCGCCAGCAGCTTGGCCGCCTTGAGCTACGAGCAGTACTTC. Its translation is CASSLAALSYEQYF.

V and J are TRBV28 and TRBJ1-4; the match to TRBD1 covers 11 bases. Germline assignment: CDR1 MDHEN and CDR2 SYDVKM. The CDR3 has 14 residues. Germline trimming cut 8 bases from V and 6 bases from J; bases unmatched to any gene: 5. The CDR3 region has the DNA TGTGCCAGCGATCCGGGACAGGGGGATGAAAAACTGTTTTTT. Its protein is CASDPGQGDEKLFF.

This clone was found once. The rearrangement links TRBV11-2 to TRBJ2-1, with D possibly TRBD2 on 6 matching bases. CDR1 is SGHAT and CDR2 is FQNNGV in the germline V gene. The CDR3 has 14 amino acids. Trimming took 5 bases from V and 9 from J, leaving 17 bases between them. CDR3 bases: TGTGCCAGCAGCCCGGGACTCCGGCAGGGTGAGCAGTTCTTC. As protein: CASSPGLRQGEQFF.

The rearrangement uses TRBV7-9 and TRBJ2-2; the D gene is possibly TRBD1 (6 bases). The V gene lost 6 bases and the J gene lost 1 base, with 15 bases spanning the gap. The CDR3 extends over 16 amino acids. Germline CDR1 SEHNR, CDR2 FQNEAQ (reference sequence). The CDR3 coding sequence is TGTGCCAGCAGTCCTTCCGGGACAATGAACACCGGGGAGCTGTTTTTT. This gives the protein CASSPSGTMNTGELFF.

This clone was counted a single time. In DNA form, the CDR3 reads TGTGCCAGCAGTGGGACTACCGGCTACAATGAGCAGTTCTTC. Translation gives CASSGTTGYNEQFF. The chain uses TRBV9 and TRBJ2-1; TRBD2 matches at 7 bases. Germline CDR1 SGDLS, CDR2 YYNGEE. V lost 5 bases to trimming and J lost 3 bases; unmatched junction nucleotides: 5. The CDR3 contains 14 residues.

V is TRBV4-2 and J is TRBJ1-2, with D uncertain. Germline V gene data show CDR1 as LGHNA and CDR2 as YNFKEQ. V lost 0 bases and J lost 3, with 11 bases in between. The CDR3 spans 15 residues. The DNA of the CDR3 is TGTGCCAGCAGCCAAGAAGAAGGAGGATACTATGGCTACACCTTC. Encoded protein: CASSQEEGGYYGYTF.

This clone was counted a single time. This chain joins TRBV3-1 (or the pseudogene TRBV3-2) and TRBJ1-2; 10 nucleotides line up with TRBD1. Germline V gives CDR1 LGHDT, CDR2 YNNKEL (reference sequence). Unmatched junction bases numbered 5, after V lost 3 bases and J lost 7 bases. The CDR3 length is 14 residues. In nucleotides, the CDR3 is TGTGCCAGCAGCCACTCGGACAGGGGGGTTGGCTACACCTTC. Protein product: CASSHSDRGVGYTF.

V and J are TRBV30 and TRBJ2-7, with TRBD1 identical over 7 bases. Trimming took 6 bases from V and 12 from J; bases not matched to a gene: 8. This CDR3 spans 10 amino acids. The V gene's germline CDR1 is GTSNPN and CDR2 SVGIG (reference sequence). The chain's CDR3 is CACLGQVVYF. The DNA of the CDR3 is TGTGCCTGCCTCGGACAGGTAGTGTACTTC.

CDR3 loop: CASSQISSYNEQFF. In nucleotides, the CDR3 is TGTGCCAGCAGCCAAATCAGCTCCTACAATGAGCAGTTCTTC. The gene calls are TRBV3-1 (or the pseudogene TRBV3-2) and TRBJ2-1; D not resolved. V gave up 2 bases and J gave up 0 bases, with 5 bases separating them. Germline CDR1 is LGHDT and CDR2 is YNNKEL (reference sequence). CDR3 length equals 14 residues.

The chain uses TRBV9 and TRBJ2-5; 14 nucleotides match TRBD2. This CDR3 has 16 amino acids. V gave up 4 bases and J gave up 1 base; unmatched junction bases: 3. In germline, CDR1 is SGDLS, CDR2 YYNGEE. CDR3 protein: CASSLGTSGGQETQYF. The CDR3 DNA follows: TGTGCCAGCAGCCTCGGGACTAGCGGGGGCCAAGAGACCCAGTACTTC.